This TCR beta chain was obtained from a study of blood T cell repertoires in COVID-19. This table comes from immunoSEQ multiplex PCR, and its TCRdb copy is limited to in-frame clones, with some not included. This table has 100,000 to 120,000 clones, roughly four fifths appearing once. The sample comprised peripheral blood. This TCR was recovered from a woman in her 70s with acute or convalescent COVID-19.

CDR3 DNA sequence: TGTGCCAGCAGACTCCGCGGGGGCACTGAAGCTTTCTTT. Translated: CASRLRGGTEAFF. The chain joins TRBV28 to TRBJ1-1, with D tentatively TRBD1 (5 bases). The germline gives CDR1 MDHEN, CDR2 SYDVKM. Trimming stripped 6 bases from V and 4 bases from J, with 12 bases between. This CDR3 comprises 13 residues.